One T cell receptor (beta chain) is described in this entry. Its antigen is unknown. These data belong to a study of CXCR3-negative and CXCR3-positive naive CD8 T cells. Study-wide findings and caveats: In CXCR3-positive naive cells, the TRB CDR3s were more hydrophobic than in CXCR3-negative naive cells. TRB CDR3 properties indicated TCR strength, while surface CD5 was similar across naive subsets. Memory CD8+ cells had much lower diversity, and both naive subsets had comparably high diversity.

UMI-tagged TRB cDNA libraries were built via 5' RACE. TCRdb reworked the 5' RACE reads into one entry per CDR3 protein, no DNA. The ten most abundant clones cover roughly 0.59% of a sample with some 130,000 distinct CDR3 sequences. Sequenced: naive CXCR3+ CD8+ T cells from blood. Stated subset: CD45RO-CCR7+CD27+CD95- naive CD8+ T cells expressing CXCR3 (TNR3+). This TCR came from a human donor in good health. Some clones in this sample may be carry-over from other donors' samples.

CDR3 sequence: CASSQTRDGRYGYTF. The rearrangement links TRBV4-1 to TRBJ1-2. Germline V gene data show CDR1 as MGHRA and CDR2 as YSYEKL. The CDR3 consists of 15 residues.